A selection of T cell receptor beta chains follows, all from one sample in a study of glioma-infiltrating T cells after dendritic cell vaccination. Sequencing used immunoSEQ multiplex PCR; TCRdb keeps in-frame clones, though not all of them. The repertoire holds approximately 48,000 clones, over 75% seen once, with 11% in the top ten. The sample here was blood, taken before dendritic cell vaccination. The receptors shown here come from a human donor with glioblastoma. Both conserved end residues are part of each CDR3. A D gene is named only where the DNA matches it firmly. Some rows have no size entry. The others give once, few or many, or a class for an expanded clone.

clone size: .
V gene: TRBV29-1
J gene: TRBJ1-1
D gene: .
CDR3 protein: CSVEGDTRTEAFF
CDR3 DNA: TGCAGCGTTGAGGGGGACACCCGCACTGAAGCTTTCTTT

clone size: few
V gene: TRBV29-1
J gene: TRBJ1-1
D gene: .
CDR3 protein: CSVEPSAAEAFF
CDR3 DNA: TGCAGCGTTGAACCCAGTGCGGCTGAAGCTTTCTTT

clone size: .
V gene: TRBV30
J gene: TRBJ2-7
D gene: .
CDR3 protein: CAWSLRGGSYEQYF
CDR3 DNA: TGTGCCTGGAGCCTGAGGGGGGGCTCCTACGAGCAGTACTTC

clone size: .
V gene: TRBV19
J gene: TRBJ2-1
D gene: .
CDR3 protein: CATRPRVNNEQFF
CDR3 DNA: TGTGCCACCCGACCCAGGGTAAACAATGAGCAGTTCTTC

clone size: .
V gene: TRBV19
J gene: TRBJ2-5
D gene: TRBD1
CDR3 protein: CASSIYPTGEETQYF
CDR3 DNA: TGTGCCAGTAGTATATACCCAACAGGGGAGGAGACCCAGTACTTC

clone size: .
V gene: TRBV5-4
J gene: TRBJ2-1
D gene: TRBD1
CDR3 protein: CASSLPQAGGTYNEQFF
CDR3 DNA: TGTGCCAGCAGCTTGCCGCAGGCAGGGGGAACCTACAATGAGCAGTTCTTC

clone size: .
V gene: TRBV7-2
J gene: TRBJ2-6
D gene: TRBD1
CDR3 protein: CASSLQGAGGSGANVLTF
CDR3 DNA: TGTGCCAGCAGCTTACAGGGGGCCGGGGGTTCTGGGGCCAACGTCCTGACTTTC

clone size: .
V gene: TRBV7-2
J gene: TRBJ2-7
D gene: TRBD1
CDR3 protein: CASTSADRGEQYF
CDR3 DNA: TGTGCCAGCACCTCAGCGGACAGGGGCGAGCAGTACTTC

clone size: .
V gene: TRBV19
J gene: TRBJ1-3
D gene: TRBD1
CDR3 protein: CASSIQSTGGNTIYF
CDR3 DNA: TGTGCCAGTAGTATACAGTCGACAGGGGGCAACACCATATATTTT

clone size: .
V gene: TRBV15
J gene: TRBJ2-6
D gene: .
CDR3 protein: CATSRGETALGANVLTF
CDR3 DNA: TGTGCCACCAGCAGAGGGGAGACGGCTCTGGGGGCCAACGTCCTGACTTTC

clone size: .
V gene: TRBV19
J gene: TRBJ2-3
D gene: TRBD1
CDR3 protein: CASKMDRVPDTQYF
CDR3 DNA: TGTGCCAGTAAGATGGACAGGGTCCCAGATACGCAGTATTTT

clone size: .
V gene: TRBV6-5
J gene: TRBJ2-7
D gene: TRBD1
CDR3 protein: CASGRTGQNEQYF
CDR3 DNA: TGTGCCAGTGGTAGGACAGGGCAGAACGAGCAGTACTTC

clone size: .
V gene: TRBV19
J gene: TRBJ1-2
D gene: TRBD1
CDR3 protein: CASSTRQGSNYGYTF
CDR3 DNA: TGTGCCAGTAGTACCCGACAGGGGTCTAACTATGGCTACACCTTC

clone size: .
V gene: TRBV5-1
J gene: TRBJ2-3
D gene: TRBD2
CDR3 protein: CASSLGLAGAPIADTQYF
CDR3 DNA: TGCGCCAGCAGCTTGGGCCTAGCGGGGGCCCCGATCGCAGATACGCAGTATTTT

clone size: .
V gene: TRBV7-2
J gene: TRBJ2-5
D gene: TRBD2
CDR3 protein: CASSPEGLAGGTQYF
CDR3 DNA: TGTGCCAGCAGCCCAGAGGGACTAGCGGGGGGAACCCAGTACTTC

clone size: .
V gene: TRBV5-1
J gene: TRBJ2-7
D gene: .
CDR3 protein: CASSLGPGVPGRPYEQYF
CDR3 DNA: TGCGCCAGCAGCTTGGGGCCAGGGGTCCCGGGCCGACCCTACGAGCAGTACTTC

clone size: .
V gene: TRBV7-9
J gene: TRBJ1-2
D gene: TRBD1
CDR3 protein: CASSSNTGGWGYTF
CDR3 DNA: TGTGCCAGCAGCTCCAACACAGGGGGCTGGGGCTACACCTTC

clone size: .
V gene: TRBV25-1
J gene: TRBJ2-6
D gene: TRBD1
CDR3 protein: CASSEGQGVAHVLTF
CDR3 DNA: TGTGCCAGCAGTGAAGGACAGGGGGTGGCCCACGTCCTGACTTTC

clone size: .
V gene: TRBV7-9
J gene: TRBJ2-1
D gene: TRBD1
CDR3 protein: CASSVAGTGFEQFF
CDR3 DNA: TGTGCCAGCAGCGTTGCCGGGACAGGTTTTGAGCAGTTCTTC

clone size: .
V gene: TRBV19
J gene: TRBJ1-5
D gene: .
CDR3 protein: CASTPDRKGIQPQHF
CDR3 DNA: TGTGCCAGTACCCCAGACAGGAAGGGGATACAGCCCCAGCATTTT

clone size: .
V gene: TRBV6-5
J gene: TRBJ1-4
D gene: .
CDR3 protein: CASSPPGGPGEKLFF
CDR3 DNA: TGTGCCAGCAGTCCTCCCGGGGGTCCGGGGGAAAAACTGTTTTTT

clone size: .
V gene: TRBV2
J gene: TRBJ2-1
D gene: TRBD2
CDR3 protein: CASSDGGRAFHDNEQFF
CDR3 DNA: TGTGCCAGCAGTGATGGCGGGAGGGCCTTTCACGACAATGAGCAGTTCTTC

clone size: .
V gene: TRBV19
J gene: TRBJ1-1
D gene: TRBD1
CDR3 protein: CASSIRSQGAIEAFF
CDR3 DNA: TGTGCCAGTAGTATACGGTCCCAGGGGGCAATTGAAGCTTTCTTT

clone size: .
V gene: TRBV9
J gene: TRBJ2-7
D gene: TRBD2
CDR3 protein: CASNLSGGPSEEQYF
CDR3 DNA: TGTGCCAGCAACCTTAGCGGGGGGCCTTCTGAGGAGCAGTACTTC

clone size: .
V gene: TRBV14
J gene: TRBJ2-2
D gene: .
CDR3 protein: CASSPRLGLTGELFF
CDR3 DNA: TGTGCCAGCAGCCCCCGACTAGGTCTGACCGGGGAGCTGTTTTTT

clone size: .
V gene: TRBV18
J gene: TRBJ2-5
D gene: TRBD1
CDR3 protein: CASSPRQGRETQYF
CDR3 DNA: TGTGCCAGCTCGCCTAGACAGGGACGGGAGACCCAGTACTTC

clone size: once
V gene: TRBV6-6
J gene: TRBJ1-2
D gene: TRBD1
CDR3 protein: CASSREGQVNGYTF
CDR3 DNA: TGTGCCAGCAGTCGTGAGGGACAGGTTAATGGCTACACCTTC

clone size: .
V gene: TRBV7-2
J gene: TRBJ2-1
D gene: TRBD1
CDR3 protein: CASSLGQGNNEQFF
CDR3 DNA: TGTGCCAGCAGCTTAGGACAGGGAAACAATGAGCAGTTCTTC

clone size: .
V gene: TRBV5-8
J gene: TRBJ2-1
D gene: TRBD2
CDR3 protein: CASSVGLAGVDEQFF
CDR3 DNA: TGTGCCAGCAGCGTGGGACTAGCGGGAGTGGATGAGCAGTTCTTC

clone size: .
V gene: TRBV4-2
J gene: TRBJ2-1
D gene: TRBD2
CDR3 protein: CASSQQLAVLYNEQFF
CDR3 DNA: TGTGCCAGCAGCCAACAACTAGCGGTCCTCTACAATGAGCAGTTCTTC

clone size: .
V gene: TRBV6-5
J gene: TRBJ1-1
D gene: TRBD1
CDR3 protein: CASILLRGRYTEAFF
CDR3 DNA: TGTGCCAGCATTCTACTCAGGGGGCGTTACACTGAAGCTTTCTTT

clone size: few
V gene: TRBV10-3
J gene: TRBJ1-2
D gene: TRBD1
CDR3 protein: CAIRQSGTVYGYTF
CDR3 DNA: TGTGCCATCAGACAATCCGGGACAGTTTATGGCTACACCTTC

clone size: once
V gene: TRBV4-3
J gene: TRBJ2-2
D gene: TRBD2
CDR3 protein: CASRKREGRGGELFF
CDR3 DNA: TGCGCCAGCAGAAAGCGGGAGGGCCGGGGCGGGGAGCTGTTTTTT

clone size: .
V gene: TRBV5-1
J gene: TRBJ2-1
D gene: .
CDR3 protein: CASSAGSGAEQFF
CDR3 DNA: TGCGCCAGCAGCGCCGGATCAGGGGCCGAGCAGTTCTTC

clone size: .
V gene: TRBV2
J gene: TRBJ2-5
D gene: TRBD2
CDR3 protein: CASSVEAGEGETQYF
CDR3 DNA: TGTGCCAGCAGTGTTGAAGCGGGAGAGGGAGAGACCCAGTACTTC

clone size: .
V gene: TRBV5-5
J gene: TRBJ1-2
D gene: TRBD1
CDR3 protein: CASSLAATGDTNYGYTF
CDR3 DNA: TGTGCCAGCAGCTTGGCAGCGACAGGGGACACCAACTATGGCTACACCTTC

clone size: .
V gene: TRBV7-3
J gene: TRBJ2-7
D gene: .
CDR3 protein: CASSPGEGPYEQYF
CDR3 DNA: TGTGCCAGCAGCCCGGGAGAGGGACCCTACGAGCAGTACTTC

clone size: .
V gene: TRBV5-1
J gene: TRBJ1-1
D gene: .
CDR3 protein: CASSLAGQAFF
CDR3 DNA: TGCGCCAGCAGCTTGGCAGGGCAAGCTTTCTTT

clone size: .
V gene: TRBV7-2
J gene: TRBJ2-5
D gene: TRBD1
CDR3 protein: CASSLVVGQGGKTQYF
CDR3 DNA: TGTGCCAGCAGCTTAGTGGTGGGACAGGGTGGGAAGACCCAGTACTTC

clone size: .
V gene: TRBV6-6
J gene: TRBJ1-1
D gene: TRBD1
CDR3 protein: CASSPGVPGGPEAFF
CDR3 DNA: TGTGCCAGCAGTCCAGGAGTGCCAGGGGGCCCTGAAGCTTTCTTT

clone size: .
V gene: TRBV7-2
J gene: TRBJ1-1
D gene: TRBD1
CDR3 protein: CASSLQVRTGEAFF
CDR3 DNA: TGTGCCAGCAGCTTGCAGGTTCGGACAGGGGAAGCTTTCTTT

clone size: once
V gene: TRBV6-4
J gene: TRBJ2-3
D gene: .
CDR3 protein: CASSPRGTDTQYF
CDR3 DNA: TGTGCCAGCAGTCCACGGGGCACAGATACGCAGTATTTT

clone size: once
V gene: TRBV10-2
J gene: TRBJ1-1
D gene: TRBD1
CDR3 protein: CASRDQGARATEAFF
CDR3 DNA: TGCGCCAGCAGAGACCAGGGGGCGAGGGCCACTGAAGCTTTCTTT

clone size: .
V gene: TRBV10-3
J gene: TRBJ2-3
D gene: TRBD2
CDR3 protein: CAIGGLAGERGTQYF
CDR3 DNA: TGTGCCATCGGGGGGCTAGCGGGAGAGCGAGGTACGCAGTATTTT

clone size: .
V gene: TRBV11-2
J gene: TRBJ2-1
D gene: .
CDR3 protein: CASSPTLMAASSYNEQFF
CDR3 DNA: TGTGCCAGCAGCCCCACCTTGATGGCGGCTAGCTCCTACAATGAGCAGTTCTTC

clone size: .
V gene: TRBV4-2
J gene: TRBJ2-7
D gene: .
CDR3 protein: CASSHQGNYEQYF
CDR3 DNA: TGTGCCAGCAGCCACCAGGGGAACTACGAGCAGTACTTC